This TCR beta chain stems from a study of T cell responses to AZD1222 COVID-19 vaccine. Study-level results: Donors were mostly white British, more females; clonal diversity possibly underestimated.

Clones were read by immunoSEQ multiplex PCR, and TCRdb kept only the in-frame ones, dropping some. The sample has about 77,000 clones; about 92% are singletons. To note about this clone: Its antigen is currently unknown.

This CDR3 region has 17 residues. Germline V CDR1 and CDR2: SGHDT, YYEEEE. Unmatched junction bases numbered 14, after V lost 4 bases and J lost 3 bases. The source of this sequence is an adult who received the AZD1222 COVID-19 vaccine. The specimen was peripheral blood, collected 28 days after the second AZD1222 dose. The chain links TRBV5-6 to TRBJ2-5; 8 bases fit TRBD2. The CDR3 is CASSLRSQGLDKETQYF. Written as DNA, the CDR3 is TGTGCCAGCAGCCTGAGGTCTCAGGGACTAGATAAAGAGACCCAGTACTTC.